Listed here are 32 T cell receptor beta chains from one sample, sequenced in a study of response to subunit inactivated influenza vaccine. TCRdb re-derived calls from the RT-PCR reads in MiXCR, one entry per CDR3 protein. The table lists just over 300,000 distinct CDR3 sequences, about 20% of them singletons. The sample consisted of PBMCs from blood, taken about 20 months after vaccination. These receptors were collected from a man between 50 and 69 years old who received an inactivated influenza vaccine.

This clonotype has more than one count but fewer than ten. The J gene is TRBJ2-6, the V gene TRBV12-3 or TRBV12-4; TRBD1 is a possible D gene (5 bases). Trimming left V 9 bases short and J 4 bases short, with 10 bases between. This CDR3 has 13 residues. The chain's CDR3 is CASRGSGANVLTF. CDR3 sequence (DNA): TGTGCCAGTAGGGGTTCCGGGGCCAACGTCCTGACTTTC.

This clonotype was counted between two and nine times. The chain links TRBV5-1 to TRBJ2-3; the D gene is possibly TRBD1 (6 bases). CDR1 is SGHRS and CDR2 is YFSETQ in the germline V gene. V lost 6 bases and J 0 bases, leaving 11 bases between the germline ends. This CDR3 is 14 amino acids long. The CDR3 sequence is CASKLDRSTDTQYF. DNA of the CDR3: TGCGCCAGCAAATTGGACAGAAGCACAGATACGCAGTATTTT.

This clonotype was observed at least ten times. This chain joins TRBV18 and TRBJ1-3; D unresolved. The CDR3 covers 12 residues. Germline CDR1 and CDR2: KGHSH and LQKENI. V lost 1 base, J lost 4 bases, and 2 bases lay in between. CDR3 coding DNA: TGTGCCAGCTCACCACAAGGAAACACCATATATTTT. This translates into CASSPQGNTIYF.

This clonotype was seen a few times. In nucleotides, the CDR3 is TGCAGTGCTAGAGTAAGAGGGTATAGCAATCAGCCCCAGCATTTT. Amino acid sequence: CSARVRGYSNQPQHF. This chain joins TRBV20-1 and TRBJ1-5; no reliable D call. Germline CDR1 DFQATT, CDR2 SNEGSKA (reference sequence). Trimming removed 1 base from V and 0 bases from J, with 10 bases in between. The CDR3 length is 15 residues.

The rearrangement joins TRBV7-9 to TRBJ2-5; 9 bases are a match to TRBD1. This CDR3 comprises 15 residues. With 5 bases clipped from V and 4 bases from J, the junction kept 8 bases outside the gene matches. The germline CDR1 and CDR2 sequences are SEHNR and FQNEAQ (reference sequence). This chain's CDR3 is CASSISRTGVETQYF. CDR3 sequence (DNA): TGTGCCAGCAGCATCTCTCGGACAGGGGTAGAGACCCAGTACTTC.

The chain combines TRBV20-1 with TRBJ1-5, with TRBD1 matching 7 bases. V lost 5 bases and J lost 6; bases outside the gene matches: 7. Germline V gene data show CDR1 as DFQATT and CDR2 as SNEGSKA (reference sequence). The CDR3 is made up of 13 amino acids. This CDR3 reads CSAVQGYSQPQHF. The CDR3 DNA follows: TGCAGTGCTGTACAGGGGTACAGTCAGCCCCAGCATTTT.

The chain uses TRBV5-5 and TRBJ1-5; TRBD1 matches at 7 bases. Germline CDR1 reads SGHKS; CDR2 reads YYEKEE (reference sequence). The junction had 8 bases not matched to a gene; V was cut back by 1 base and J by 4 bases. This CDR3 is built from 16 residues. The CDR3 loop reads CASSLRGPGGNQPQHF. In DNA, the CDR3 is TGTGCCAGCAGCTTGAGGGGGCCGGGGGGGAATCAGCCCCAGCATTTT.

This clonotype has a handful of counts. The V gene is TRBV5-6, the J gene TRBJ1-1, with D perhaps TRBD1 (6 bases). Trimming pared 4 bases from V and 11 bases from J, leaving 18 bases between. Germline loops: CDR1 SGHDT, CDR2 YYEEEE. The CDR3 totals 13 residues. The CDR3 loop reads CASSRDTPFWAFF. DNA for the CDR3: TGTGCCAGCAGCCGGGACACGCCGTTCTGGGCTTTCTTT. Variable domain in full (rest from reference TRBV5-6 and TRBJ1-1): DAGVTQSPTHLIKTRGQQVTLRCSPKSGHDTVSWYQQALGQGPQFIFQYYEEEERQRGNFPDRFSGHQFPNYSSELNVNALLLGDSALYLCASSRDTPFWAFFGQGTRLTVV.

The V gene is TRBV28, the J gene TRBJ2-7; 14 positions agree with TRBD2. The CDR3 loop spans 16 amino acids. J lost 3 bases, V lost 4 bases, and 5 bases had no gene match. Germline CDR1 MDHEN, CDR2 SYDVKM. CDR3 nucleotides: TGTGCCAGCAGTTCTATAGGGACTAGCGGGAGCTACGAGCAGTACTTC. Its translation: CASSSIGTSGSYEQYF. Based on the CDR3 plus reference TRBV28 and TRBJ2-7, the full variable domain is DVKVTQSSRYLVKRTGEKVFLECVQDMDHENMFWYRQDPGLGLRLIYFSYDVKMKEKGDIPEGYSVSREKKERFSLILESASTNQTSMYLCASSSIGTSGSYEQYFGPGTRLTVT.

The chain joins TRBV29-1 to TRBJ2-1, with a tentative D call TRBD2 (5 bases). The CDR3 is 13 residues long. Germline V gene data show CDR1 as SQVTM and CDR2 as ANQGSEA. Trimming stripped 7 bases from V and 6 bases from J, with 16 bases between. The DNA for the CDR3 is TGCAGCGCTTGGAGGCAGGTTTTCAATGAGCAGTTCTTC. Translation: CSAWRQVFNEQFF.

The chain is built from TRBV12-3 or TRBV12-4 and TRBJ2-7; TRBD1 matches 9 bases. Trimming removed 0 bases from V and 6 bases from J; junction bases left unmatched: 9. The CDR3 has 16 residues. The CDR3 region is CASSLAGQGGSGEQYF. CDR3 sequence (DNA): TGTGCCAGCAGTTTAGCGGGACAGGGAGGCTCGGGCGAGCAGTACTTC.

This clonotype was detected a few times. The chain is built from TRBV3-1 and TRBJ2-7, with 9 bases matching TRBD1. This CDR3 is 14 amino acids long. The trim removed 8 bases at V and 1 base at J, leaving 6 bases unmatched. Looked up from germline, CDR1 is LGHDT and CDR2 is YNNKEL (reference sequence). For the CDR3, the DNA is TGTGCCAGCGCAACGGACAGGGGATCCTACGAGCAGTACTTC. This sequence encodes CASATDRGSYEQYF.

The chain uses TRBV20-1 and TRBJ2-3, with D unclear. The germline CDR1 and CDR2 sequences are DFQATT and SNEGSKA (reference sequence). The CDR3 has 11 amino acids. V lost 4 bases, J lost 4 bases, and 6 bases lay in between. DNA for the CDR3: TGCAGTGCTAACTGGGCAGATACGCAGTATTTT. Its translation is CSANWADTQYF.

The CDR3 DNA follows: TGCAGTGCTAGGCCCACTGAAGCTTTCTTT. The encoded protein is CSARPTEAFF. This chain uses TRBV20-1 with TRBJ1-1; unclear D gene. Germline V gene data show CDR1 as DFQATT and CDR2 as SNEGSKA (reference sequence). The CDR3 has 10 amino acids. Trimming removed 3 bases at V and 4 bases at J, with 3 bases between.

This clonotype has more than one count but fewer than ten. The CDR3 DNA reads TGCGCCAGCAGCCAAGTTCGGGGGATCGAGACCCAGTACTTC. Translation gives CASSQVRGIETQYF. The chain is built from TRBV4-1 and TRBJ2-5, with a weak D call TRBD2 (6 bases). V lost 1 base to trimming and J lost 5 bases, with 11 bases between them. The CDR3 loop spans 14 amino acids. Germline CDR1 is MGHRA and CDR2 is YSYEKL.

This clonotype was counted between two and nine times. The rearrangement uses TRBV19 and TRBJ1-6; D is uncertain. This CDR3 comprises 15 residues. CDR1 and CDR2 (germline): LNHDA, SQIVND (reference sequence). V dropped 7 bases and J dropped 6 bases, with 16 bases sitting between them. Here the CDR3 DNA reads TGTGCCAGTATAGCCTCCGCGACGGCTAATTCACCCCTCCACTTT. Translating it yields CASIASATANSPLHF.

The chain carries TRBV5-1 and TRBJ2-5; 8 bases are shared with TRBD1. J was trimmed by 2 bases and V by 4 bases; bases with no gene match: 4. The CDR3 length is 14 residues. Germline loops: CDR1 SGHRS, CDR2 YFSETQ. The CDR3 spells CASSIGQGQETQYF. The CDR3 DNA sequence: TGCGCCAGCAGCATCGGACAGGGACAAGAGACCCAGTACTTC.

V usage is TRBV12-3 or TRBV12-4 and J usage is TRBJ2-1, with 11 bases matching TRBD2. The CDR3 loop spans 11 amino acids. The V gene end was trimmed by 5 bases and the J gene end by 15 bases; junction bases not matched to a gene: 3. The CDR3 DNA sequence: TGTGCCAGCAGTACCGGGACTAGCGGGTTCTTC. It is translated as CASSTGTSGFF.

CDR3 protein: CASSATDTYNEQFF. DNA of the CDR3: TGTGCCAGCAGCGCTACAGACACATACAATGAGCAGTTCTTC. J is TRBJ2-1 and V is TRBV7-9; D remains ambiguous. The CDR3 covers 14 residues. Germline assignment: CDR1 SEHNR and CDR2 FQNEAQ (reference sequence). V was clipped by 5 bases and J by 4 bases, with 12 bases between them.

The chain combines TRBV6-2 or TRBV6-3 with TRBJ2-5, with 14 bases fitting TRBD2. This CDR3 is 14 amino acids long. Unmatched junction bases numbered 8, after V lost 5 bases and J lost 12 bases. The germline V gene has CDR1 MNHEY and CDR2 SVGEGT. The CDR3 DNA is TGTGCCAGCAGTCCGTCCCCGGGACTAGCGGGGGAGTACTTC. It specifies CASSPSPGLAGEYF.

This clonotype was counted ten times or more. The V call is TRBV5-1, the J call TRBJ1-1, with 7 positions matching TRBD1. Germline V lookup: CDR1 SGHRS, CDR2 YFSETQ. The CDR3 has 14 amino acids. J lost 5 bases, V lost 3 bases, and 7 bases had no gene match. The CDR3 sequence is CASSSGTGATEAFF. The CDR3 nucleotides read TGCGCCAGCAGCTCGGGCACAGGGGCGACTGAAGCTTTCTTT.

The chain combines TRBV28 with TRBJ1-3; D uncertain. In germline, CDR1 is MDHEN, CDR2 SYDVKM. Trimming shortened V by 3 bases and J by 0 bases, and 6 bases separated the two germline ends. CDR3 size: 14 residues. The CDR3 loop is CASSFRSSGNTIYF. The CDR3, as DNA: TGTGCCAGCAGTTTCAGGTCCTCTGGAAACACCATATATTTT.

This rearrangement joins TRBV5-5 to TRBJ1-5; no clear D gene. Trimming took 4 bases from V and 7 from J, leaving 12 bases between them. CDR3 length: 13 amino acids. Germline CDR1 SGHKS, CDR2 YYEKEE (reference sequence). The CDR3 region has the DNA TGTGCCAGCAGCACGGAGGGAAACCAGCCCCAGCATTTT. Translation gives CASSTEGNQPQHF.

Written as DNA, the CDR3 is TGTGCCAGCAGCCCAATGGGCGACAGAGCATCCTACGAGCAGTACTTC. It yields the protein CASSPMGDRASYEQYF. This chain joins TRBV9 and TRBJ2-7; maybe TRBD1 (5 bases). Germline loops: CDR1 SGDLS, CDR2 YYNGEE. CDR3 length: 16 amino acids. V shed 4 bases and J shed 1 base, with 18 bases lying between them.

V gene TRBV7-3 combines with J gene TRBJ2-1; 13 nucleotides line up with TRBD2. V shed 4 bases and J 4 bases; nucleotides not matched to a gene: 7. CDR3 length: 17 amino acids. The germline gives CDR1 SGHTA, CDR2 FQGTGA. This chain's CDR3 is CASSSGSLAGGYNEQFF. CDR3 nucleotide sequence: TGTGCCAGCAGCTCCGGGTCACTAGCGGGAGGGTACAATGAGCAGTTCTTC.

This clonotype has a handful of counts. This chain links TRBV29-1 with TRBJ1-2; 7 bases align to TRBD1. Germline CDR1 reads SQVTM; CDR2 reads ANQGSEA. This CDR3 has 11 amino acids. Germline trimming cut 6 bases from V and 7 bases from J; bases unmatched to any gene: 5. CDR3 in DNA: TGCAGCGTGGGAGGGACAGCTGGCTACACCTTC. It is translated as CSVGGTAGYTF.

This clonotype was seen only a few times. The CDR3 region is CASSFRSSGDEQYF. CDR3 bases: TGTGCCAGCAGTTTCCGCTCAAGCGGAGACGAGCAGTACTTC. The V call is TRBV12-3 or TRBV12-4, the J call TRBJ2-7; the D gene is possibly TRBD2 (5 bases). This CDR3 has 14 amino acids. V was pared by 3 bases and J by 5 bases, with 14 bases between.

This clonotype has a handful of counts. The rearrangement joins TRBV20-1 to TRBJ1-5; D uncertain. Germline V gene lookup returns CDR1 DFQATT and CDR2 SNEGSKA (reference sequence). Between the trimmed V and J ends, which lost 4 bases and 7 bases, there was a span of 11 bases. The CDR3 is 12 residues long. CDR3 residues: CSAKESNQPQHF. CDR3 DNA: TGCAGTGCTAAGGAGAGTAACCAGCCCCAGCATTTT.

This clonotype was detected a few times. The chain is built from TRBV6-5 and TRBJ1-6; 9 bases line up with TRBD1. The CDR3 spans 15 residues. Losses at the gene ends were 4 bases for V and 7 bases for J; bases not matched to a gene: 5. Germline loops: CDR1 MNHEY, CDR2 SVGAGI. CDR3 coding DNA: TGTGCCAGCAGTTCCCTCGACAGGGGGAATTCACCCCTCCACTTT. It codes for CASSSLDRGNSPLHF.

In its sample, this clonotype was seen a few times. This sequence joins TRBV6-1 and TRBJ1-1; 8 bases fit TRBD1. CDR1 MNHNS and CDR2 SASEGT come from the germline V gene. This CDR3 is 16 amino acids long. Unmatched junction bases numbered 12, after V lost 6 bases and J lost 3 bases. Here the CDR3 DNA reads TGTGCCAGCAGACAATACGCCAGGGGGCTTGACACTGAAGCTTTCTTT. Amino acid sequence: CASRQYARGLDTEAFF.

The V call is TRBV25-1, the J call TRBJ2-7, with D possibly being TRBD2 (5 bases). Germline V gene data show CDR1 as MGHDK and CDR2 as SYGVNS. The CDR3 covers 11 residues. The V gene lost 9 bases and the J gene lost 3 bases, with 9 bases spanning the gap. The CDR3 DNA sequence: TGTGCCAGTGGAGAGGGCTACGAGCAGTACTTC. It encodes CASGEGYEQYF.

This clonotype was seen only a few times. The gene calls are TRBV12-3 or TRBV12-4 and TRBJ2-2; 8 nucleotides line up with TRBD1. This CDR3 has 14 residues. V was pared by 11 bases and J by 5 bases, with 10 bases of the junction left unmatched. The CDR3 nucleotides read TGTGCCGGATCACCCAGGGGGCTTACCGGGGAGCTGTTTTTT. It codes for CAGSPRGLTGELFF.